The 29 T cell receptor beta chains presented below share a single source sample, sequenced in a study of beta chain features in type 1 diabetes. Study-wide results and caveats: Patients with Type 1 diabetes showed moderately but significantly shorter TCRB CDR3s in all four CD4+ subsets.

No antigen is known for these receptors. TCRB transcripts that were expressed got sequenced, as all of the isolated RNA had been reverse transcribed. Sequencing was performed with immunoSEQ multiplex PCR; in TCRdb, only in-frame clones are kept and a portion is missing. Found here are about 710,000 clones, more than 13% of them singletons; the top ten hold nearly 0.04%. The material sequenced was naive CD4+ T cells from blood. The receptors come from a man younger than 30 with type 1 diabetes.

J is TRBJ2-6 and V is TRBV29-1; TRBD1 matches 10 bases. Unmatched junction bases numbered 1, after V lost 6 bases and J lost 2 bases. This CDR3 has 14 amino acids. Germline values: CDR1 SQVTM, CDR2 ANQGSEA. The CDR3 here is CSVGQGAGANVLTF. CDR3 DNA sequence: TGCAGCGTCGGACAGGGGGCTGGGGCCAACGTCCTGACTTTC.

The rearrangement uses TRBV7-9 and TRBJ2-5, with D perhaps matching TRBD1 (6 bases). The V and J ends lost 5 bases and 2 bases respectively, with 18 bases between them. CDR3 size: 16 residues. CDR1 and CDR2 (germline): SEHNR, FQNEAQ (reference sequence). CDR3 amino acids: CASSEPQGLRQETQYF. The CDR3 DNA is TGTGCCAGCAGCGAGCCCCAGGGGCTCAGGCAAGAGACCCAGTACTTC.

V and J are TRBV9 and TRBJ1-2; possible D gene TRBD1, 6 bases. Per germline, CDR1 SGDLS and CDR2 YYNGEE. The CDR3 loop spans 14 amino acids. V lost 0 bases and J lost 5, with 11 bases in between. CDR3 nucleotides: TGTGCCAGCAGCGTAGGACAGGCGGAGTATGGCTACACCTTC. Translated: CASSVGQAEYGYTF.

This clone came up a few times. The chain is built from TRBV6-5 and TRBJ2-1, with no clear D. This CDR3 is 14 amino acids long. V was clipped by 2 bases and J by 8 bases, with 13 bases between them. Germline V CDR1 and CDR2: MNHEY, SVGAGI. The DNA for the CDR3 is TGTGCCAGCAGTTACACCCGTCCGGTCCATGAGCAGTTCTTC. Its protein product is CASSYTRPVHEQFF.

The V and J genes are TRBV7-2 and TRBJ2-1; 10 bases are shared with TRBD2. CDR1 is SGHTA and CDR2 is FQGNSA in the germline V gene. The CDR3 is 16 residues long. V lost 3 bases to trimming and J lost 10 bases; unmatched junction nucleotides: 12. The CDR3 nucleotides are TGTGCCAGCAGCTTTATTTTAAGCGGGGGGGACCGCGAGCAGTTCTTC. Translated, it gives CASSFILSGGDREQFF.

This clone appeared a few times. This rearrangement joins TRBV6-1 to TRBJ2-3; D remains ambiguous. CDR1 and CDR2 (germline): MNHNS, SASEGT. Trimming removed 0 bases at V and 0 bases at J, with 10 bases between. The CDR3 sequence is 16 residues long. This chain's CDR3 is CASSEALGSSTDTQYF. The DNA of the CDR3 is TGTGCCAGCAGTGAAGCGCTGGGTTCCAGCACAGATACGCAGTATTTT.

This clone was picked up a small number of times. The chain links TRBV27 to TRBJ2-3; no definite D call. V was cut by 3 bases and J by 3 bases, with 10 bases left in between. Germline V CDR1 and CDR2: MNHEY, SMNVEV (reference sequence). This CDR3 is 14 amino acids long. DNA of the CDR3: TGTGCCAGCAGTTTTAAACGGTTAACAGATACGCAGTATTTT. Its translation: CASSFKRLTDTQYF.

CDR3 in DNA: TGTGCCTGGAGGGGGGTTGGCACTGAAGCTTTCTTT. It encodes CAWRGVGTEAFF. The chain couples TRBV30 to TRBJ1-1, with TRBD1 as a possible D gene (5 bases). This CDR3 has 12 amino acids. Germline lookup yields CDR1 GTSNPN and CDR2 SVGIG (reference sequence). The V end lost 3 bases, the J end lost 4 bases, and 9 bases lay between the germline ends. Combining the CDR3 with reference TRBV30 and TRBJ1-1 gives the whole variable domain SQTIHQWPATLVQPVGSPLSLECTVEGTSNPNLYWYRQAAGRGLQLLFYSVGIGQISSEVPQNLSASRPQDRQFILSSKKLLLSDSGFYLCAWRGVGTEAFFGQGTRLTVV.

This clone has a handful of counts. As DNA, the CDR3 is TGCGCCAGCAGCCCTCAACAGGGGAACGAGCAGTACTTC. It codes for CASSPQQGNEQYF. This chain uses TRBV5-1 with TRBJ2-7; TRBD1 agrees at 7 bases. The trim removed 4 bases at V and 5 bases at J, leaving 6 bases unmatched. The CDR3 consists of 13 residues. Germline V gene sequence: CDR1 SGHRS, CDR2 YFSETQ.

The chain has TRBV21-1 and TRBJ1-5. TRBV21-1 is termed a pseudogene. The CDR3 extends over 12 amino acids. CDR3 in amino acids: CASYLEGQPQHF. Here the CDR3 DNA reads TGTGCCAGCTACTTGGAGGGTCAGCCCCAGCATTTT.

Concerning this clone itself: One end of the junction does not line up with germline, which may come from a read error. The chain is built from TRBV7-7 and TRBJ2-7; TRBD1 agrees at 7 bases. The CDR3 consists of 14 residues. The germline CDR1 and CDR2 sequences are SSHAT and FNYEAQ (reference sequence). This CDR3 reads CASSSQTGSHEQYF. The CDR3 DNA is TGTGCTAGCAGCTCCCAGACAGGGTCCCACGAGCAGTACTTC. The variable domain in full, with the rest retrieved from reference TRBV7-7 and TRBJ2-7, is GAGVSQSPRYKVTKRGQDVTLRCDPISSHATLYWYQQALGQGPEFLTYFNYEAQPDKSGLPSDRFSAERPEGSISTLTIQRTEQRDSAMYRCASSSQTGSHEQYFGPGTRLTVT.

CDR3: CASSLTSGGASIQYF. The CDR3 coding sequence is TGTGCCAGCAGCCTCACTAGCGGGGGGGCTAGCATTCAGTACTTC. This chain connects TRBV13 to TRBJ2-4; 13 bases are shared with TRBD2. The V and J ends lost 5 bases and 9 bases, in that order; junction bases with no gene match: 7. Germline assignment: CDR1 PRHDT and CDR2 FYEKMQ (reference sequence). This CDR3 spans 15 amino acids.

This clone was recorded a few times. The gene calls are TRBV11-2 and TRBJ2-7, with D tentatively TRBD1 (6 bases). Trimming shortened V by 1 base and J by 0 bases, and 13 bases separated the two germline ends. Germline CDR1 SGHAT, CDR2 FQNNGV. This CDR3 spans 16 amino acids. The CDR3: CASSLVQGTYSYEQYF. The CDR3 DNA reads as TGTGCCAGCAGCTTAGTTCAGGGGACCTACTCCTACGAGCAGTACTTC.

This clone was detected only a few times. A read error may produce the germline difference seen at one junction end. J is TRBJ2-7 and V is TRBV18; D is unclear. Germline lookup yields CDR1 KGHSH and CDR2 LQKENI. There are 13 residues in the CDR3. CDR3 protein: CASSPQTSYEQYF. The CDR3, as DNA: TGTGCCAGCTCTCCACAGACTTCTTACGAGCAGTACTTC.

The V and J genes are TRBV5-1 and TRBJ2-3; D gene ambiguous. V was clipped by 4 bases and J by 6 bases, with 12 bases between them. Germline CDR1 reads SGHRS; CDR2 reads YFSETQ. This CDR3 has 13 residues. The DNA for the CDR3 is TGCGCCAGCAGCCGGATGCCTGCCGATACGCAGTATTTT. It translates to CASSRMPADTQYF.

V and J are TRBV23-1 and TRBJ2-1, with D perhaps TRBD1 (6 bases). TRBV23-1 is flagged as an ORF with uncertain function. V was clipped by 2 bases and J by 3 bases, with 11 bases between them. This CDR3 has 15 amino acids. CDR3 nucleotides: TGCGCCAGCAGTCAAGCAGGGGCGGACTACAATGAGCAGTTCTTC. It yields the protein CASSQAGADYNEQFF.

The chain has TRBV30 and TRBJ2-3, with D perhaps matching TRBD1 (5 bases). Germline-derived CDR1 and CDR2 are GTSNPN and SVGIG (reference sequence). The CDR3 length is 13 residues. V lost 5 bases and J lost 0, with 9 bases in between. The CDR3 nucleotides are TGTGCCTGGGACAGATATAGCACAGATACGCAGTATTTT. Translated: CAWDRYSTDTQYF.

This clone has more than one count but fewer than ten. This chain uses TRBV13 with TRBJ2-4, with D possibly being TRBD1 (6 bases). Trimming took off 5 bases at V and 0 bases at J, with 17 bases between the two ends. Germline assignment: CDR1 PRHDT and CDR2 FYEKMQ (reference sequence). The CDR3 contains 17 residues. This chain's CDR3 is CASSGRRQELAKNIQYF. CDR3 nucleotides: TGTGCCAGCAGCGGACGCCGACAGGAGCTAGCCAAAAACATTCAGTACTTC.

V gene TRBV7-3 combines with J gene TRBJ2-5; D gene ambiguous. The CDR3 loop spans 16 amino acids. The germline V gene has CDR1 SGHTA and CDR2 FQGTGA. The V end lost 4 bases, the J end lost 1 base, and 16 bases lay between the germline ends. Here the CDR3 reads CASSSGPLRGQETQYF. CDR3 DNA: TGTGCCAGCAGCTCTGGACCCCTACGAGGCCAAGAGACCCAGTACTTC.

This clone has a handful of counts. This chain links TRBV25-1 with TRBJ2-1, with TRBD1 matching 11 bases. This CDR3 has 14 amino acids. The junction had 9 bases not matched to a gene; V was cut back by 8 bases and J by 9 bases. The V gene's germline CDR1 is MGHDK and CDR2 SYGVNS. The DNA of the CDR3 is TGTGCCAGCTTCCCGGGACAGGGGGTGGGTGAGCAGTTCTTC. This codes for CASFPGQGVGEQFF.

CDR3 DNA: TGTGCCAGCAGCTTGCTATCAGAAGATCAGCCCCAGCATTTT. Residues: CASSLLSEDQPQHF. The chain joins TRBV5-5 to TRBJ1-5; D is undetermined. The CDR3 has 14 residues. Germline CDR1 is SGHKS and CDR2 is YYEKEE (reference sequence). V lost 1 base to trimming and J lost 5 bases, with 10 bases between them.

This clone has just a few counts. The sample holds other DNA sequences that translate to the same CDR3. This chain links TRBV7-2 with TRBJ2-7; no definite D call. Germline V gene data show CDR1 as SGHTA and CDR2 as FQGNSA. The CDR3 runs to 12 residues. Deletions cut 3 bases from V and 3 bases from J, with 6 bases between. CDR3 amino acids: CASSLDLYEQYF. The CDR3 DNA follows: TGTGCCAGCAGCTTGGACCTCTACGAGCAGTACTTC.

The gene calls are TRBV30 and TRBJ1-3; D gene unclear. V shed 1 base and J shed 0 bases, with 7 bases lying between them. CDR3 size: 14 residues. Germline CDR1 and CDR2: GTSNPN and SVGIG (reference sequence). DNA for the CDR3: TGTGCCTGGAGTGGGACTCTCTCTGGAAACACCATATATTTT. The encoded protein is CAWSGTLSGNTIYF. Full variable domain (outside the CDR3, taken from reference TRBV30 and TRBJ1-3): SQTIHQWPATLVQPVGSPLSLECTVEGTSNPNLYWYRQAAGRGLQLLFYSVGIGQISSEVPQNLSASRPQDRQFILSSKKLLLSDSGFYLCAWSGTLSGNTIYFGEGSWLTVV.

The gene calls are TRBV6-6 and TRBJ2-7; D is unclear. CDR3 length: 16 residues. Germline assignment: CDR1 MNHNY and CDR2 SVGAGI (reference sequence). V was trimmed by 0 bases and J by 3 bases, leaving 15 bases between them. The CDR3 spells CASSYSWKTKDYEQYF. CDR3 DNA: TGTGCCAGCAGTTACTCGTGGAAGACCAAGGACTACGAGCAGTACTTC.

This chain joins TRBV7-9 and TRBJ1-1, with D unresolved. CDR1 and CDR2 (germline): SEHNR, FQNEAQ (reference sequence). There are 13 residues in the CDR3. V was clipped by 6 bases and J by 0 bases, with 8 bases between them. CDR3 region: CASRLLLNTEAFF. The CDR3 DNA is TGTGCCAGCAGGCTTCTGTTGAACACTGAAGCTTTCTTT.

There are a few counts of this clone. V usage is TRBV7-9 and J usage is TRBJ2-3; tentatively, D is TRBD2 (6 bases). The CDR3 extends over 15 amino acids. Trimming cost V 5 bases and J 0 bases, with 12 bases left between them. CDR1 is SEHNR and CDR2 is FQNEAQ in the germline V gene (reference sequence). DNA of the CDR3: TGTGCCAGCAGCCAGACTAGTTCTAGCACAGATACGCAGTATTTT. It translates to CASSQTSSSTDTQYF.

This clone was detected a few times. This chain uses TRBV28 with TRBJ2-7; maybe TRBD1 (7 bases). Trimming left V 6 bases short and J 6 bases short, with 18 bases between. This CDR3 contains 14 residues. Germline CDR1 and CDR2: MDHEN and SYDVKM. The CDR3 reads CASRTGTSYGEQYF. The CDR3 DNA reads as TGTGCCAGCAGGACAGGGACTTCGTATGGCGAGCAGTACTTC.

The genes are TRBV7-2 and TRBJ2-2; D is ambiguous. Trimming stripped 5 bases from V and 5 bases from J, with 6 bases between. Per germline, CDR1 SGHTA and CDR2 FQGNSA. The CDR3 loop spans 12 amino acids. The CDR3 DNA sequence: TGTGCCAGCAGCCTTTTAACCGGGGAGCTGTTTTTT. Protein product: CASSLLTGELFF. The whole variable domain, filled in from reference TRBV7-2 and TRBJ2-2, reads GAGVSQSPSNKVTEKGKDVELRCDPISGHTALYWYRQSLGQGLEFLIYFQGNSAPDKSGLPSDRFSAERTGGSVSTLTIQRTQQEDSAVYLCASSLLTGELFFGEGSRLTVL.

The chain carries TRBV9 and TRBJ2-3; D perhaps matches TRBD1 (6 bases). The V end was cut by 5 bases, the J end by 2 bases, with 15 bases between. CDR1 is SGDLS, CDR2 YYNGEE, per germline. This CDR3 has 15 residues. DNA for the CDR3: TGTGCCAGCAGGCCGGTGGGGGCTACCACAGATACGCAGTATTTT. The encoded protein is CASRPVGATTDTQYF.